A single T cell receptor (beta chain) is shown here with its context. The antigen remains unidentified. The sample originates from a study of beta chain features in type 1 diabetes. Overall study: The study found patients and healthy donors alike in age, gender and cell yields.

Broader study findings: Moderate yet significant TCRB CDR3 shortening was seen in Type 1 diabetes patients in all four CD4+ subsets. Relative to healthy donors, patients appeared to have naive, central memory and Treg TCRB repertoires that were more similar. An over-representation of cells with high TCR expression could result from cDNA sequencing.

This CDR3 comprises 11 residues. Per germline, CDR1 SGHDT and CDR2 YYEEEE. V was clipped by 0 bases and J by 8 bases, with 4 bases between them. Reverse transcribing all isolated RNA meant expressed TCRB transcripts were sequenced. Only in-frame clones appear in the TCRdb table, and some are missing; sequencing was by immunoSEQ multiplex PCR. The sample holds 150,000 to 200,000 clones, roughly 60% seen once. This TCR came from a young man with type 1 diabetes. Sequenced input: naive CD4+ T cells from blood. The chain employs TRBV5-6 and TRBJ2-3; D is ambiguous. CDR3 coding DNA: TGTGCCAGCAGCTTGGGAACTACGCAGTATTTT. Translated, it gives CASSLGTTQYF. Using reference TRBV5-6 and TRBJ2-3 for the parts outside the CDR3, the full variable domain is DAGVTQSPTHLIKTRGQQVTLRCSPKSGHDTVSWYQQALGQGPQFIFQYYEEEERQRGNFPDRFSGHQFPNYSSELNVNALLLGDSALYLCASSLGTTQYFGPGTRLTVL.